This T cell receptor beta chain stems from a study of blood T cells in healthy people across ages. V dropped 7 bases and J dropped 6; count of bases not matched to a gene: 17. This CDR3 is 16 amino acids long. Germline CDR1 is LNHDA and CDR2 is SQIVND (reference sequence). General study findings and limits: The fall in TCR beta diversity per million T cells was roughly linear with age.

A sample-barcoded 5' primer and a J-beta primer mix were used in a second PCR of roughly 6 to 11 cycles. Each single sample gave us at least 2.5 million CDR3-containing paired-end reads. TCRdb fed the 5' RACE reads into MiXCR, producing one record per CDR3 protein. Of 1 million to 1.2 million distinct CDR3 sequences in the sample, more than 30% were seen once. Details on this clonotype: Its antigen is not known. The CDR3 carries no conserved terminal phenylalanine or tryptophan, so it likely arises from a read error.

The material sequenced was blood. This chain connects TRBV19 to TRBJ1-2; TRBD1 matches at 7 bases. This TCR derives from a man aged 18 to 29 in good health. The CDR3 sequence is CASTQEKRDSKDGYTL. CDR3 coding DNA: TGTGCCAGTACCCAGGAGAAGAGGGACAGCAAGGATGGCTACACCCTC.